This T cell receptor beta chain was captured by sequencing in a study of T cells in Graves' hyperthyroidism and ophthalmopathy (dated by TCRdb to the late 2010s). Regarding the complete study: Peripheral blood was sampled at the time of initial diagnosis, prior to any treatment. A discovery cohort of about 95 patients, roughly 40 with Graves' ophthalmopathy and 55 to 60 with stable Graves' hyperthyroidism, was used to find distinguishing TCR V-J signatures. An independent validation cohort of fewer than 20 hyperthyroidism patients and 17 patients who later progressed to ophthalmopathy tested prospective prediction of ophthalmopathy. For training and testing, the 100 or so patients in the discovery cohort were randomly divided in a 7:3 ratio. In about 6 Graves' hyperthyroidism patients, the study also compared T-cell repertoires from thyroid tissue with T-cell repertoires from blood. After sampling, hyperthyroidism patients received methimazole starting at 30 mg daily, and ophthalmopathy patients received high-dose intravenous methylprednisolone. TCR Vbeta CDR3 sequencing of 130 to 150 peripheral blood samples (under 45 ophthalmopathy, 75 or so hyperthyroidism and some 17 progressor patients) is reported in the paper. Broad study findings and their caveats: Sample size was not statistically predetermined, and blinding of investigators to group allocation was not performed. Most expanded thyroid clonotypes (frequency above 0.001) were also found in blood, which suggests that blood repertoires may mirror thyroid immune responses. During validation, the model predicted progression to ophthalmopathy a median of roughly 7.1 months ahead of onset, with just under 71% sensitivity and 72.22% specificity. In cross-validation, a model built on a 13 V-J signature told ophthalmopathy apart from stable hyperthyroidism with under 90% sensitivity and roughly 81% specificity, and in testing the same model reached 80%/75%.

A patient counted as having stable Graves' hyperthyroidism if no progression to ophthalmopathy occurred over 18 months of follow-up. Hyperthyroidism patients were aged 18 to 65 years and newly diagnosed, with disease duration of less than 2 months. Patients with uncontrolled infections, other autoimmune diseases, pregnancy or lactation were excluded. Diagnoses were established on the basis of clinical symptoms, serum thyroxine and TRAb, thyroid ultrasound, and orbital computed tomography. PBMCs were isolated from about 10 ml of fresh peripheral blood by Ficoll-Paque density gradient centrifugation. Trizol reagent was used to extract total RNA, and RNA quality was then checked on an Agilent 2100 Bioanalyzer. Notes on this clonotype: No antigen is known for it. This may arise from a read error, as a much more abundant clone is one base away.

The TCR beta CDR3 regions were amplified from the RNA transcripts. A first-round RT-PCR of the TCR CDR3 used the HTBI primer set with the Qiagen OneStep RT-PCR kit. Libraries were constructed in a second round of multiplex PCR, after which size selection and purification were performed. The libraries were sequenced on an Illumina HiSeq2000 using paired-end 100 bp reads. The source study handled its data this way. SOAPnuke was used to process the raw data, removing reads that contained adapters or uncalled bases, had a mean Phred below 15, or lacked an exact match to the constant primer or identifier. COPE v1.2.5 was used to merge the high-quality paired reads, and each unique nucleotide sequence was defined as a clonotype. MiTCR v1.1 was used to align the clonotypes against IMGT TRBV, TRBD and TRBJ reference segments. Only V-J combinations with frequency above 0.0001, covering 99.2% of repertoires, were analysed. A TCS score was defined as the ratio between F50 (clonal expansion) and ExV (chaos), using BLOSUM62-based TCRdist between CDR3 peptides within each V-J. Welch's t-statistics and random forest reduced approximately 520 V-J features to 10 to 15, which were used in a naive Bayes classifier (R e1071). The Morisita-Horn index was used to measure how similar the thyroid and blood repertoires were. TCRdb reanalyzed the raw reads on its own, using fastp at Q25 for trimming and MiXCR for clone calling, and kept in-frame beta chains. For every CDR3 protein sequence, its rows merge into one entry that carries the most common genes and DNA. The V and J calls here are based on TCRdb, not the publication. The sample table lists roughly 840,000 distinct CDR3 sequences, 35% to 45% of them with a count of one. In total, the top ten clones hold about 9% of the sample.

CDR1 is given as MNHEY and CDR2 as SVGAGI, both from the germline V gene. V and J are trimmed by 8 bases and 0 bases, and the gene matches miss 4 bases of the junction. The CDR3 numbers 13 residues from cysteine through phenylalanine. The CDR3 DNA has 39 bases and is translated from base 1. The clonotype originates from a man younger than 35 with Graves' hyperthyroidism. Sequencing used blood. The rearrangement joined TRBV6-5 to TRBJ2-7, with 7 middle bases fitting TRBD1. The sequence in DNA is TGTGCCAGCGGCTGGGACAGCTCCTACGAGCAGTACTTC. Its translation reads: CASGWDSSYEQYF.